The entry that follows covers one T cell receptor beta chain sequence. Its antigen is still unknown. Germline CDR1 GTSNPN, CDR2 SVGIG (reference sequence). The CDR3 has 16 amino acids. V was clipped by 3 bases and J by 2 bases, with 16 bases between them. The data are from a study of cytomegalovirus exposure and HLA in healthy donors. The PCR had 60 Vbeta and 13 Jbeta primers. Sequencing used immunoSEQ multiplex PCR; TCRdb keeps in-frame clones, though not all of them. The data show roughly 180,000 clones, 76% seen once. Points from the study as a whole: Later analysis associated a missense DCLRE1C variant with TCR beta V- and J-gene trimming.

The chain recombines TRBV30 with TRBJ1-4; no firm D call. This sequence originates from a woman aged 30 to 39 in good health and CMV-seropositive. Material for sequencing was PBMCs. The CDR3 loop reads CAWSLKLGRTNEKLFF. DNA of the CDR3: TGTGCCTGGAGCCTAAAATTGGGGAGGACTAATGAAAAACTGTTTTTT.